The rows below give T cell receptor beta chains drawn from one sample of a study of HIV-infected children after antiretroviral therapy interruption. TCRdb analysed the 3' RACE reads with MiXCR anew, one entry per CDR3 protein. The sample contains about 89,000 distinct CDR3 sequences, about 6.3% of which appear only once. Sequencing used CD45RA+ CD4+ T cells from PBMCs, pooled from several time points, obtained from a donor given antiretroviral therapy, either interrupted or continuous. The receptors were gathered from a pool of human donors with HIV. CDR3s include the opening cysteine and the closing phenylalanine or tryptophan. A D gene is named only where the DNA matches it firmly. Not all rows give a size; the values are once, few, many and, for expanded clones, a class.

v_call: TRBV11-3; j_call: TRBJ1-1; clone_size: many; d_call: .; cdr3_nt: TGTGCCAGCAGCTCAAACCTCCCCTCAGCTTTCTTT; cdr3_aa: CASSSNLPSAFF
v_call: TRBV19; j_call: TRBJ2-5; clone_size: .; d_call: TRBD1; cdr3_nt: TGTGCCAGTAGACCCTTACCGGGACAGGGACAGGGTGAGACCCAGTACTTC; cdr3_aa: CASRPLPGQGQGETQYF
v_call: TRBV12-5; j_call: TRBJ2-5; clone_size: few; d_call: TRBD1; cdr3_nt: TGTGCTAGTGGTTTGGTGACAGGGATCGGAGAGACCCAGTACTTC; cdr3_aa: CASGLVTGIGETQYF
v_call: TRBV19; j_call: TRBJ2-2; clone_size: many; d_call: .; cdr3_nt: TGTGCCAGTAGTACCTTGCCCGGACAGAACACCGGGGAGCTGTTTTTT; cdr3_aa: CASSTLPGQNTGELFF
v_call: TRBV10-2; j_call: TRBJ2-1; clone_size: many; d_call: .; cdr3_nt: TGTGCCAGCAGGGACAACTATGCTGAGCAGTTCTTC; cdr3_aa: CASRDNYAEQFF
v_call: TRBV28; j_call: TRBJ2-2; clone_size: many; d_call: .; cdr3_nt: TGTGCCAGCAGTTTATCGGGCGGGGAGCTGTTTTTT; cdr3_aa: CASSLSGGELFF
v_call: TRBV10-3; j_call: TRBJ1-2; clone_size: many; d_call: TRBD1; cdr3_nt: TGTGCCATCAGTGAGCCTCCGGGACAGGGCCATGGCTACACCTTC; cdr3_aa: CAISEPPGQGHGYTF
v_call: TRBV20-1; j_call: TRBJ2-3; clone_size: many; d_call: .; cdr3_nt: TGCAGTGCTAGGTTCGATGGGCCAGATACGCAGTATTTT; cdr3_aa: CSARFDGPDTQYF
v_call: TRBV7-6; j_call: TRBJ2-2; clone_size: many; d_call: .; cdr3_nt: TGTGCCAGCAGCTTAGCGGGGGACACCGGGGAGCTGTTTTTT; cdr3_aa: CASSLAGDTGELFF
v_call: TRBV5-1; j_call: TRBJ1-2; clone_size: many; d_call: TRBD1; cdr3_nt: TGCGCCAGCAGCATCCGACAGGGGCGCCCCCATTACAACTATGGCTACACCTTC; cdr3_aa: CASSIRQGRPHYNYGYTF
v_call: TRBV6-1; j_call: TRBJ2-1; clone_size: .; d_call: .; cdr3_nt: TGTGCCAGCAGTGATAGACTAGGGGGTGAGCAGTTCTTC; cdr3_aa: CASSDRLGGEQFF
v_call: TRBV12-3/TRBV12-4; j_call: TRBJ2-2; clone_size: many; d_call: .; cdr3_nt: TGTGCCAGCAGTTTAGGAGGGGGGAAGACCGGGGAGCTGTTTTTT; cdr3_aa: CASSLGGGKTGELFF
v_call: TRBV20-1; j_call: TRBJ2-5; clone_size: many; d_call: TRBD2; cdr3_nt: TGCAGTGCCGGGGGGAGGGGGACCCAGTACTTC; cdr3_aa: CSAGGRGTQYF
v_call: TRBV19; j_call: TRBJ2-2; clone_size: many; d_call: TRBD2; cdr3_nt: TGTGCCAGTTCGACTAGCGGGAGTACGGTCACCGGGGAGCTGTTTTTT; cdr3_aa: CASSTSGSTVTGELFF
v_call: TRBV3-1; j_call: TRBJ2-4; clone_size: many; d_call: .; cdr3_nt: TGTGCCAGCAGCCAAGAGAGTACTAGGGACATTCAGTACTTC; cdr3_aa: CASSQESTRDIQYF
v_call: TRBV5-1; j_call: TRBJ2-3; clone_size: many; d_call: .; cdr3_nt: TGCGCCAGCAGCTTGGAAGTGGGAACCGATACGCAGTATTTT; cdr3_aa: CASSLEVGTDTQYF
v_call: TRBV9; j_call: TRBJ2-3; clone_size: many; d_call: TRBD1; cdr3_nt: TGTGCCAGCAGCCTGACAGGGTCCACAGATACGCAGTATTTT; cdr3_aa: CASSLTGSTDTQYF
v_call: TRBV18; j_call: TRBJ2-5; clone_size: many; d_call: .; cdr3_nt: TGTGCCAGCTCACCAGGGGGAGAGACCCAGTACTTC; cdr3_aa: CASSPGGETQYF
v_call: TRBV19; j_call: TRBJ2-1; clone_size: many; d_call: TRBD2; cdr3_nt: TGTGCCAGTAGTATTGCTAGCGGGATCAATGAGCAGTTCTTC; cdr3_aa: CASSIASGINEQFF
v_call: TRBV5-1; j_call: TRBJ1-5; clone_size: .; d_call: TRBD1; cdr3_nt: TGCGCCAGCAGCTTGGGACAGGGAAGCAATCAGCCCCAGCATTTT; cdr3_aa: CASSLGQGSNQPQHF
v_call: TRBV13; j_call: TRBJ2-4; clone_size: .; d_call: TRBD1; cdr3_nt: TGTGCCAGCAGCTTAGAGGACAGGAGACTAGCCAAAAACATTCAGTACTTC; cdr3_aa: CASSLEDRRLAKNIQYF
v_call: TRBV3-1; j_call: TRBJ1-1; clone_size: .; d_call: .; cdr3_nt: TGTGCAAGCAGCCAAGATTTAAGGGCCGCTGAAGCTTTCTTT; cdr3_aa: CASSQDLRAAEAFF
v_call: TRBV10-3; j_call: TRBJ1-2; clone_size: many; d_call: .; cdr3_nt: TGTGCCATCAGTGACGGAAATGGCTACACCTTC; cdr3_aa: CAISDGNGYTF
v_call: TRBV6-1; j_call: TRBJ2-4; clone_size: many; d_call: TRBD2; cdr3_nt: TGTGCCAGCATGAGGGTCGGGGGGGCCTACATTCAGTACTTC; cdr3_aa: CASMRVGGAYIQYF
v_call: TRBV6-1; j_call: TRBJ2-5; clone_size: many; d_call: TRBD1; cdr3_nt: TGTGCCAGCAGTGATTTTAGGGGGCAGTGGAAGACCCAGTACTTC; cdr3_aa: CASSDFRGQWKTQYF
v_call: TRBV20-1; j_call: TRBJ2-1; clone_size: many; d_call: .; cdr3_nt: TGCAGTGCTAGAGAGATAAGGGGAAAGGATGAGCAGTTCTTC; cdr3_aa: CSAREIRGKDEQFF